A selection of T cell receptor beta chains follows, all from one sample in a study of type 1 regulatory T cells. Using its own MiXCR run on the reads, TCRdb lists one record per CDR3 protein. The repertoire includes around 69,000 distinct CDR3 sequences, about three fifths of them detected once, and 7.6% sits in the top ten. No antigen is known for these receptors. Sequencing was performed on cultured T cells, either the whole culture or a sorted T cell fraction (not recorded which). The receptors were sampled from a human donor in good health. The CDR3 runs from the conserved cysteine through the conserved F or W. A D gene is named only where the DNA matches it firmly. Not every row has a clone size; where given, it reads once, few, many or a size class.

CSASWQGNTDTQYF TGCAGTGCTAGCTGGCAGGGGAACACAGATACGCAGTATTTT 14 TRBJ2-3 . . TRBV20-1
CSARDAVAYEQYF TGCAGTGCTAGAGATGCCGTCGCCTACGAGCAGTACTTC 13 TRBJ2-7 . . TRBV20-1
CASSGEDRTDTQYF TGTGCCAGCAGTGGGGAGGACAGGACAGATACGCAGTATTTT 14 TRBJ2-3 . . TRBV2
CASSLARGLHGANVLTF TGCGCCAGCAGCTTGGCCAGGGGGTTGCATGGGGCCAACGTCCTGACTTTC 17 TRBJ2-6 . TRBD1 TRBV5-1
CASSPSGRPPFF TGTGCCAGCAGCCCTAGCGGGAGGCCCCCGTTCTTC 12 TRBJ2-1 few TRBD2 TRBV7-2
CASKRQGIADTQYF TGTGCCAGCAAGAGACAGGGGATCGCAGATACGCAGTATTTT 14 TRBJ2-3 . TRBD1 TRBV27
CSARGILETQYF TGCAGTGCTAGGGGGATACTAGAGACCCAGTACTTC 12 TRBJ2-5 . . TRBV20-1
CASSPVTGVLGQPQHF TGTGCCAGCAGTCCTGTCACAGGGGTTCTAGGTCAGCCCCAGCATTTT 16 TRBJ1-5 . TRBD1 TRBV27
CASRAGTETQYF TGTGCCAGCAGGGCAGGGACCGAGACCCAGTACTTC 12 TRBJ2-5 . . TRBV2
CASSHRGNTEAFF TGTGCCAGTAGCCACCGAGGGAACACTGAAGCTTTCTTT 13 TRBJ1-1 once . TRBV19
CSVAPGKLEQYF TGCAGCGTTGCTCCAGGGAAGCTCGAGCAGTACTTC 12 TRBJ2-7 . . TRBV29-1
CASSMRTGRSSNQPQHF TGTGCCAGTAGTATGAGGACAGGGCGGTCCTCGAATCAGCCCCAGCATTTT 17 TRBJ1-5 . TRBD1 TRBV19
CASSVDSGSVYEQFF TGTGCCAGCAGCGTAGACAGCGGGAGTGTCTATGAGCAGTTCTTC 15 TRBJ2-1 . TRBD2 TRBV9
CASGTGLSDTGELFF TGCGCCAGCGGCACAGGGTTAAGTGACACCGGGGAGCTGTTTTTT 15 TRBJ2-2 . . TRBV5-1
CASSQEGLAGVPYEQYF TGCGCCAGCAGCCAAGAGGGACTAGCGGGAGTCCCGTACGAGCAGTACTTC 17 TRBJ2-7 few TRBD2 TRBV4-1
CATSDNQLTGLREQFF TGTGCCACCAGTGACAACCAGCTGACAGGGTTGAGGGAGCAGTTCTTC 16 TRBJ2-1 . TRBD1 TRBV24-1
CASSPQTPDPYEQYF TGCGCCAGCAGCCCCCAAACCCCCGATCCCTACGAGCAGTACTTC 15 TRBJ2-7 . . TRBV4-1
CASSLGDGKSETQYF TGCGCCAGCAGCTTGGGGGACGGAAAGTCGGAGACCCAGTACTTC 15 TRBJ2-5 few . TRBV5-1
CASSLNRGERTDTQYF TGTGCCAGCTCACTAAACAGGGGAGAAAGAACAGATACGCAGTATTTT 16 TRBJ2-3 . TRBD1 TRBV18
CALGTEIGTQYF TGTGCGTTAGGGACGGAGATTGGGACCCAGTACTTC 12 TRBJ2-5 medium-sized . TRBV28
CASGLDTHTEAFF TGTGCTAGTGGTTTGGACACCCACACTGAAGCTTTCTTT 13 TRBJ1-1 . . TRBV12-5
CASSQLGYNTGELFF TGTGCCAGCAGCCAGCTGGGATACAACACCGGGGAGCTGTTTTTT 15 TRBJ2-2 once . TRBV3-1
CSAETGPQETQYF TGCAGTGCTGAGACCGGGCCCCAAGAGACCCAGTACTTC 13 TRBJ2-5 . . TRBV20-1
CASSLEQDTEAFF TGTGCCAGCAGTCTTGAGCAAGACACTGAAGCTTTCTTT 13 TRBJ1-1 . . TRBV2
CASSLNLRETIADTQYF TGTGCCAGCAGCTTGAACTTGCGGGAGACGATAGCAGATACGCAGTATTTT 17 TRBJ2-3 . TRBD2 TRBV5-5
CSASQGWNQPQHF TGCAGTGCTAGCCAGGGTTGGAATCAGCCCCAGCATTTT 13 TRBJ1-5 . . TRBV20-1
CASSLGGLAGATGELFF TGCGCCAGCAGCTTGGGGGGACTAGCGGGAGCCACCGGGGAGCTGTTTTTT 17 TRBJ2-2 . TRBD2 TRBV5-1
CASSPWGLSGYTF TGTGCCAGCAGTCCCTGGGGGCTGTCTGGCTACACCTTC 13 TRBJ1-2 . . TRBV12-3/TRBV12-4
CASSSVRLTGDTGELFF TGCGCCAGCAGCTCAGTCCGGTTAACAGGGGACACCGGGGAGCTGTTTTTT 17 TRBJ2-2 . TRBD1 TRBV4-1
CASGFPDRVEVFNEQFF TGCGCTAGTGGTTTTCCGGACAGGGTAGAAGTATTCAATGAGCAGTTCTTC 17 TRBJ2-1 . TRBD1 TRBV12-5
CASSRFTSGGSSYEQYF TGTGCCAGCAGCCGCTTTACAAGCGGGGGAAGCTCCTACGAGCAGTACTTC 17 TRBJ2-7 . TRBD2 TRBV7-9
CSASASSSGANVLTF TGCAGTGCTAGTGCTAGCAGCTCTGGGGCCAACGTCCTGACTTTC 15 TRBJ2-6 . . TRBV20-1
CASSQATLYTEAFF TGTGCCAGCAGCCAAGCCACCCTGTACACTGAAGCTTTCTTT 14 TRBJ1-1 many . TRBV4-2
CASSANGGGQPQHF TGTGCCAGTAGTGCCAACGGGGGCGGTCAGCCCCAGCATTTT 14 TRBJ1-5 few . TRBV19